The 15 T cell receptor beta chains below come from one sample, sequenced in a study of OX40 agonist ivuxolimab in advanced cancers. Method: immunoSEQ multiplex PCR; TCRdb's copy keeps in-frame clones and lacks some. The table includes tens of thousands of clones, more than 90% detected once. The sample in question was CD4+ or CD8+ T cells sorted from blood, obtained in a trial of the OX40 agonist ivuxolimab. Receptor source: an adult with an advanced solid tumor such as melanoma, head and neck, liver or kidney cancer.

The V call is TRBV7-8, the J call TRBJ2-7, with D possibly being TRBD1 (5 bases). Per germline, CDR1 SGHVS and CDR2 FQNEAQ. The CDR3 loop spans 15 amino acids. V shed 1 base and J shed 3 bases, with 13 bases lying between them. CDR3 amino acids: CASSLGGRINYEQYF. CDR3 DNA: TGTGCCAGCAGCTTAGGGGGCAGGATCAACTACGAGCAGTACTTC. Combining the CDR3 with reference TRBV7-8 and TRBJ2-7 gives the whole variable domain GAGVSQSPRYKVAKRGQDVALRCDPISGHVSLFWYQQALGQGPEFLTYFQNEAQLDKSGLPSDRFFAERPEGSVSTLKIQRTQQEDSAVYLCASSLGGRINYEQYFGPGTRLTVT.

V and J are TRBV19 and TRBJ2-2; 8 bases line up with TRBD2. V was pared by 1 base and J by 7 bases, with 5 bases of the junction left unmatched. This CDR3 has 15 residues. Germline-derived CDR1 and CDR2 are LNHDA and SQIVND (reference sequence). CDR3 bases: TGTGCCAGTAGTATAGCGGGGGGGTTTATCGGGGAGCTGTTTTTT. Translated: CASSIAGGFIGELFF.

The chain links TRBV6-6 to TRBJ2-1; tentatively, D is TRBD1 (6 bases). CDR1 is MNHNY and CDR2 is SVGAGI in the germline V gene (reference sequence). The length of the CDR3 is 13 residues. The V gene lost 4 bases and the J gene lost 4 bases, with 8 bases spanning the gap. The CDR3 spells CASSSGQYNEQFF. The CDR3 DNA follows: TGTGCCAGCAGTTCCGGACAGTACAATGAGCAGTTCTTC.

CDR3 amino acids: CASLRAGSDTQYF. The DNA for the CDR3 is TGTGCCAGCCTTAGGGCGGGGTCAGATACGCAGTATTTT. V and J are TRBV27 and TRBJ2-3, with a tentative D call TRBD2 (6 bases). Germline V lookup: CDR1 MNHEY, CDR2 SMNVEV (reference sequence). This CDR3 is built from 13 residues. Deletions cut 8 bases from V and 4 bases from J, with 13 bases between.

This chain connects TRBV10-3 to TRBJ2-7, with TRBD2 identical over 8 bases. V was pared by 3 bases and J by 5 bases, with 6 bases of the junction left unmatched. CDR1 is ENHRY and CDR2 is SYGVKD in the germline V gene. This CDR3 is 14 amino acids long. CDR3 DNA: TGTGCCATCAGTGAAGTGGCGGGGGGAAACGAGCAGTACTTC. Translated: CAISEVAGGNEQYF.

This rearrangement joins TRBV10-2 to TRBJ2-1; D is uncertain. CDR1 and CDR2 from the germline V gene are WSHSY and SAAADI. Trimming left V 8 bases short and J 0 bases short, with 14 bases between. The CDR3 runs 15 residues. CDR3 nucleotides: TGCGCCAGCTTCATCAGGACGAGCTCCTACAATGAGCAGTTCTTC. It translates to CASFIRTSSYNEQFF.

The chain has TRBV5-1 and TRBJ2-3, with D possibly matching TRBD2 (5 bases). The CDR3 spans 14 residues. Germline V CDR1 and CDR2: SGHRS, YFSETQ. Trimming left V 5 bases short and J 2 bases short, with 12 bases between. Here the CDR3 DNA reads TGCGCCAGCAGTCTACTAGACCCCACAGATACGCAGTATTTT. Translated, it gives CASSLLDPTDTQYF.

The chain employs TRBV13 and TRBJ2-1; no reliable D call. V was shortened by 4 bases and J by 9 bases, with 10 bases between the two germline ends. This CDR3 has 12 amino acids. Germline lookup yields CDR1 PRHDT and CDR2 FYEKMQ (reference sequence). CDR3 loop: CASSSQLREQFF. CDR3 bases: TGTGCCAGCAGCTCCCAACTTCGTGAGCAGTTCTTC.

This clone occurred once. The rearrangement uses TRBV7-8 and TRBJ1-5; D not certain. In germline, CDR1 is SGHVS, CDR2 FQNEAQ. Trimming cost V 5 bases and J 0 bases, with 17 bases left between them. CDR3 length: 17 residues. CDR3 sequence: CASSPNRLGYSNQPQHF. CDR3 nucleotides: TGTGCCAGCAGCCCGAACAGACTTGGGTATAGCAATCAGCCCCAGCATTTT.

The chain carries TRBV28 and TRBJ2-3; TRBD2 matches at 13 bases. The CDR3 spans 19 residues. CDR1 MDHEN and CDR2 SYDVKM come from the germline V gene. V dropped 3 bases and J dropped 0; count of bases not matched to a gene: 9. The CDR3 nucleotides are TGTGCCAGCAGTTTCGCCGGGACTAGCGGGGTCTCTAGCACAGATACGCAGTATTTT. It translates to CASSFAGTSGVSSTDTQYF.

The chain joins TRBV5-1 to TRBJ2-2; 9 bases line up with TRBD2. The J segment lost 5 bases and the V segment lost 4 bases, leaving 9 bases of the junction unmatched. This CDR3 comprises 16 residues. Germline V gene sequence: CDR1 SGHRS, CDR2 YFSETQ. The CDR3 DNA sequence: TGCGCCAGCAGCCCTGGACTAGCGAGCGGGACCGGGGAGCTGTTTTTT. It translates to CASSPGLASGTGELFF.

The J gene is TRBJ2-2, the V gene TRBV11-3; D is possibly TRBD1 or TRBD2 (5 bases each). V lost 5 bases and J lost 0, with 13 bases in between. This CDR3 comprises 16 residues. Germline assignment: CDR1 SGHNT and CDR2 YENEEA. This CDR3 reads CASSPRDGSNTGELFF. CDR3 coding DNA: TGTGCCAGCAGCCCCAGGGACGGCTCGAACACCGGGGAGCTGTTTTTT.

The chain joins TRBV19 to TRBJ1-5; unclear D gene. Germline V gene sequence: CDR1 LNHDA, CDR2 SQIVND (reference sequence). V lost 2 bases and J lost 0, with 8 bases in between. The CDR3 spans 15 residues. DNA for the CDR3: TGTGCCAGTAGTATACTGAAGGGTAGCAATCAGCCCCAGCATTTT. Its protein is CASSILKGSNQPQHF. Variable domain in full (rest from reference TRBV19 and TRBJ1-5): DGGITQSPKYLFRKEGQNVTLSCEQNLNHDAMYWYRQDPGQGLRLIYYSQIVNDFQKGDIAEGYSVSREKKESFPLTVTSAQKNPTAFYLCASSILKGSNQPQHFGDGTRLSIL.

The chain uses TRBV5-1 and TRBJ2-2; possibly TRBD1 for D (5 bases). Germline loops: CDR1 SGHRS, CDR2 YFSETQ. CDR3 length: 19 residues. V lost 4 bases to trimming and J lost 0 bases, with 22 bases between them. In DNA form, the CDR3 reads TGCGCCAGCAGCACCTACCCGAAACGACAGCTCGCGAACACCGGGGAGCTGTTTTTT. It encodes CASSTYPKRQLANTGELFF.

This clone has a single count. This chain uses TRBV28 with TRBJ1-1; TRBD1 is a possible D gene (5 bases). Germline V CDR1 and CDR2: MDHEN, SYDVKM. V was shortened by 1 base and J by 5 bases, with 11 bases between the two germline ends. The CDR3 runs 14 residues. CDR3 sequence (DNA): TGTGCCAGCAGTTTATCAGGGAGTAGGACTGAAGCTTTCTTT. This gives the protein CASSLSGSRTEAFF.